The 30 T cell receptor beta chains below all came from one sample that was sequenced in a study of OX40 agonist ivuxolimab in advanced cancers. Sequenced by immunoSEQ multiplex PCR; TCRdb stores in-frame clones only, minus some. The profile shows tens of thousands of clones, roughly 84% of them singletons. The source was CD4+ or CD8+ T cells sorted from blood, collected in a trial of the OX40 agonist ivuxolimab. Receptor source: an adult with an advanced solid tumor such as melanoma, head and neck, liver or kidney cancer.

The J gene is TRBJ2-5, the V gene TRBV27; D may correspond to TRBD1 or TRBD2 (5 bases each). The better agreement between TRBJ2-7 and the DNA end casts doubt on the J call. The germline gives CDR1 MNHEY, CDR2 SMNVEV (reference sequence). The CDR3 is 16 residues long. CDR3 DNA sequence: TGTGCCAGCAGTCAGCCGGCGGGTAGGGGATTCTACGAGCAGTACTTC. Protein product: CASSQPAGRGFYEQYF.

The sample holds a few counts of this clone. The V gene is TRBV19, the J gene TRBJ2-4; TRBD1 matches at 9 bases. The CDR3 consists of 18 residues. V was clipped by 3 bases and J by 6 bases; unmatched bases: 15. The V gene's germline CDR1 is LNHDA and CDR2 SQIVND (reference sequence). The CDR3 loop reads CASSIGSWGQGTRNIQYF. DNA for the CDR3: TGTGCCAGTAGTATCGGTAGTTGGGGACAGGGAACCAGAAACATTCAGTACTTC.

The chain carries TRBV5-6 and TRBJ1-1, with D tentatively TRBD1 (5 bases). The CDR3 has 14 residues. Germline V CDR1 and CDR2: SGHDT, YYEEEE. V shed 0 bases and J shed 1 base, with 7 bases lying between them. CDR3 amino acids: CASSLGQKNTEAFF. The CDR3 region has the DNA TGTGCCAGCAGCTTGGGACAGAAGAACACTGAAGCTTTCTTT.

As regards this clone: Within the sample, other DNA sequences also encode this same CDR3. The CDR3 region has the DNA TGTGCCAGCAGCTTAAAAGAGACCCAGTACTTC. Its protein is CASSLKETQYF. The chain links TRBV7-9 to TRBJ2-5; D remains ambiguous. The CDR3 is made up of 11 amino acids. V lost 2 bases, J lost 3 bases, and 1 base lay in between. Germline V gives CDR1 SEHNR, CDR2 FQNEAQ (reference sequence).

The chain couples TRBV5-5 to TRBJ2-3, with unresolved D. There are 12 residues in the CDR3. CDR1 and CDR2 (germline): SGHKS, YYEKEE (reference sequence). V was pared by 2 bases and J by 4 bases, with 5 bases between. The CDR3: CASSFAADTQYF. The CDR3 coding sequence is TGTGCCAGCAGCTTCGCCGCAGATACGCAGTATTTT.

The J gene is TRBJ2-1, the V gene TRBV4-3; 11 bases fit TRBD2. The ends lost 1 base at V and 6 bases at J; junction bases unmatched: 8. The germline V gene encodes CDR1 LGHNA and CDR2 YSLEER. The CDR3 runs to 17 residues. CDR3 in DNA: TGCGCCAGCAGCCAAGGGTGGCTAGCGGGAGGACTCAATGAGCAGTTCTTC. This codes for CASSQGWLAGGLNEQFF.

The rearrangement links TRBV7-9 to TRBJ2-2; D not certain. Trimming stripped 5 bases from V and 4 bases from J, with 8 bases between. CDR1 is SEHNR and CDR2 is FQNEAQ in the germline V gene (reference sequence). CDR3 size: 13 residues. The CDR3 sequence: CASSLPSTGELFF. Here the CDR3 DNA reads TGTGCCAGCAGCCTTCCTTCCACCGGGGAGCTGTTTTTT.

V usage is TRBV6-5 and J usage is TRBJ1-5; D gene uncertain. This CDR3 has 13 amino acids. Germline V lookup: CDR1 MNHEY, CDR2 SVGAGI. V lost 0 bases to trimming and J lost 0 bases, with 0 bases between them. CDR3 nucleotide sequence: TGTGCCAGCAGTTACTCTAGCAATCAGCCCCAGCATTTT. It translates to CASSYSSNQPQHF.

The rearrangement joins TRBV7-8 to TRBJ2-5; D is possibly TRBD2 (5 bases). This CDR3 has 14 amino acids. Per germline, CDR1 SGHVS and CDR2 FQNEAQ. V was pared by 5 bases and J by 0 bases, with 10 bases between. CDR3 region: CASSPRLYQETQYF. Here the CDR3 DNA reads TGTGCCAGCAGCCCCCGACTATACCAAGAGACCCAGTACTTC.

This rearrangement joins TRBV4-3 to TRBJ2-2; no clear D gene. Germline lookup yields CDR1 LGHNA and CDR2 YSLEER. There are 15 residues in the CDR3. V gave up 1 base and J gave up 4 bases, with 10 bases separating them. As DNA, the CDR3 is TGCGCCAGCAGCCAAGTGGCGGTGGGCACCGGGGAGCTGTTTTTT. Encoded protein: CASSQVAVGTGELFF.

The chain joins TRBV5-6 to TRBJ2-7; D unresolved. The V end was cut by 2 bases, the J end by 0 bases, with 9 bases between. The CDR3 length is 14 residues. CDR1 and CDR2 from the germline V gene are SGHDT and YYEEEE. CDR3 amino acids: CASSFIGPSYEQYF. DNA of the CDR3: TGTGCCAGCAGCTTTATAGGGCCCTCCTACGAGCAGTACTTC.

This chain joins TRBV7-9 and TRBJ2-3; D is unclear. The CDR3 is 12 residues long. CDR1 is SEHNR, CDR2 FQNEAQ, per germline (reference sequence). Trimming removed 2 bases at V and 4 bases at J, with 4 bases between. For the CDR3, the DNA is TGTGCCAGCAGCTTAAAATCAGATACGCAGTATTTT. As protein: CASSLKSDTQYF.

The chain has TRBV5-4 and TRBJ2-1; weak D call: TRBD2 (5 bases). Germline assignment: CDR1 SGHNT and CDR2 YYREEE (reference sequence). Trimming took off 4 bases at V and 8 bases at J, with 13 bases between the two ends. This CDR3 spans 13 amino acids. In nucleotides, the CDR3 is TGTGCCAGCAGCCCGCTTGAGGGCGATGAGCAGTTCTTC. This codes for CASSPLEGDEQFF.

This rearrangement joins TRBV27 to TRBJ2-5; D gene uncertain. V lost 4 bases and J lost 3, with 9 bases in between. Germline V gene lookup returns CDR1 MNHEY and CDR2 SMNVEV (reference sequence). The CDR3 runs to 13 residues. This CDR3 is CASSSHLKETQYF. CDR3 DNA sequence: TGTGCCAGCAGTTCTCATTTGAAAGAGACCCAGTACTTC.

The CDR3 region has the DNA TGTGCCAGCAGCTCCCCCGGGACAGCTTCACCCCTCCACTTT. It specifies CASSSPGTASPLHF. This rearrangement joins TRBV7-9 to TRBJ1-6; TRBD1 agrees at 7 bases. The CDR3 spans 14 residues. V lost 4 bases to trimming and J lost 9 bases; unmatched junction nucleotides: 6. CDR1 and CDR2 from the germline V gene are SEHNR and FQNEAQ (reference sequence).

The V gene is TRBV6-5, the J gene TRBJ2-2; perhaps TRBD2 as D (5 bases). Germline V gene lookup returns CDR1 MNHEY and CDR2 SVGAGI. CDR3 length: 13 residues. With 4 bases removed from V and 7 bases from J, the gap between germline ends came to 10 bases. CDR3 region: CASSLVGVGELFF. The CDR3 bases are TGTGCCAGCAGTTTAGTCGGGGTCGGGGAGCTGTTTTTT.

The rearrangement joins TRBV5-8 to TRBJ1-5; a possible D gene is TRBD1 (5 bases). V gave up 0 bases and J gave up 9 bases, with 7 bases separating them. The V gene's germline CDR1 is SGHTS and CDR2 YDEGEE. This CDR3 has 12 residues. The CDR3 bases are TGTGCCAGCAGCTTGGAGGGGCGGCCCCAGCATTTT. Translated: CASSLEGRPQHF.

The chain is built from TRBV9 and TRBJ1-1; no reliable D call. The CDR3 contains 14 residues. V was cut by 3 bases and J by 0 bases, with 9 bases left in between. Germline V gives CDR1 SGDLS, CDR2 YYNGEE. The DNA of the CDR3 is TGTGCCAGCAGCGCACAAGCCATGAACACTGAAGCTTTCTTT. It specifies CASSAQAMNTEAFF.

The chain uses TRBV6-1 and TRBJ1-2, with 7 bases fitting TRBD1. Trimming at V came to 2 bases and at J to 7 bases, leaving 10 bases not matched to a gene. Germline V gene data show CDR1 as MNHNS and CDR2 as SASEGT. The CDR3 covers 15 residues. The CDR3 reads CASSERQGSPGGYTF. CDR3 DNA sequence: TGTGCCAGCAGTGAAAGACAGGGATCCCCAGGTGGCTACACCTTC.

A few counts support this clone. This chain connects TRBV11-1 to TRBJ1-2, with a weak D call TRBD1 (6 bases). Trimming shortened V by 3 bases and J by 6 bases, and 14 bases separated the two germline ends. Looked up from germline, CDR1 is SGHAT and CDR2 is FQDESV (reference sequence). This CDR3 comprises 14 residues. CDR3 coding DNA: TGTGCCAGCAGCTTTCTCCAGGGGAAGGATGGCTACACCTTC. This sequence encodes CASSFLQGKDGYTF.

The rearrangement joins TRBV20-1 to TRBJ2-5, with D hard to call. Germline V gene data show CDR1 as DFQATT and CDR2 as SNEGSKA (reference sequence). CDR3 size: 10 residues. Trimming removed 0 bases from V and 8 bases from J, with 4 bases in between. The CDR3: CSAREGTQYF. The CDR3 DNA is TGCAGTGCTAGAGAGGGAACCCAGTACTTC.

This rearrangement joins TRBV6-5 to TRBJ1-2; TRBD1 matches at 12 bases. V shed 6 bases and J 8 bases; nucleotides not matched to a gene: 10. Germline V gene sequence: CDR1 MNHEY, CDR2 SVGAGI. This CDR3 contains 15 residues. CDR3 sequence reads: CASSPGTGGAGGYTF. CDR3 coding DNA: TGTGCCAGCAGCCCCGGGACAGGGGGCGCAGGCGGCTACACCTTC.

This chain joins TRBV4-1 and TRBJ2-1; TRBD1 aligns across 8 bases. The CDR3 is 12 residues long. CDR1 and CDR2 (germline): MGHRA, YSYEKL. The V segment lost 5 bases and the J segment 8 bases; nucleotides outside the gene matches: 2. CDR3 in DNA: TGCGCCAGCAGCGAGACAGGGGATGAGCAGTTCTTC. Residues: CASSETGDEQFF.

This clone has a handful of counts. The V call is TRBV18, the J call TRBJ2-1; D gene ambiguous. With 2 bases removed from V and 10 bases from J, the gap between germline ends came to 12 bases. CDR3 length: 13 amino acids. Germline loops: CDR1 KGHSH, CDR2 LQKENI. The CDR3 is CASSPGEGTEQFF. The CDR3, as DNA: TGTGCCAGCTCACCAGGAGAAGGCACCGAGCAGTTCTTC.

The rearrangement links TRBV30 to TRBJ1-1; 8 bases match TRBD1. The CDR3 is made up of 15 amino acids. CDR1 and CDR2 (germline): GTSNPN, SVGIG (reference sequence). Losses at the gene ends were 1 base for V and 4 bases for J; bases not matched to a gene: 8. CDR3 nucleotide sequence: TGTGCCTGGAGTGCCCCGGACAGGGTGTCCACTGAAGCTTTCTTT. This encodes CAWSAPDRVSTEAFF.

The J gene is TRBJ2-7, the V gene TRBV4-1; perhaps D is TRBD1 or TRBD2 (5 bases each). Germline V lookup: CDR1 MGHRA, CDR2 YSYEKL. Trimming left V 4 bases short and J 0 bases short, with 16 bases between. The CDR3 contains 16 residues. This chain's CDR3 is CASSLRWDVSSYEQYF. DNA of the CDR3: TGCGCCAGCAGCCTACGCTGGGACGTGAGCTCCTACGAGCAGTACTTC.

V is TRBV19 and J is TRBJ1-5; D might be TRBD1 (6 bases). V gave up 5 bases and J gave up 8 bases, with 13 bases separating them. The CDR3 has 13 amino acids. Germline CDR1 and CDR2: LNHDA and SQIVND (reference sequence). The CDR3 sequence: CASSFTGLEPQHF. In DNA, the CDR3 is TGTGCCAGTAGTTTCACAGGGTTGGAGCCCCAGCATTTT.

The genes are TRBV5-1 and TRBJ1-6; weak D call: TRBD1 (5 bases). V lost 0 bases, J lost 7 bases, and 11 bases lay in between. This CDR3 spans 15 amino acids. CDR1 is SGHRS and CDR2 is YFSETQ in the germline V gene. This CDR3 is CASSLGQGQNSPLHF. The CDR3 DNA sequence: TGCGCCAGCAGCTTGGGCCAGGGTCAAAATTCACCCCTCCACTTT.

This clone has only one observation. The chain couples TRBV5-4 to TRBJ2-1; no definite D call. The V and J ends lost 4 bases and 4 bases respectively, with 15 bases between them. The CDR3 is made up of 15 amino acids. Germline loops: CDR1 SGHNT, CDR2 YYREEE (reference sequence). CDR3 DNA: TGTGCCAGCAGCCCCCAGAAGGCGGTTTACAATGAGCAGTTCTTC. The encoded protein is CASSPQKAVYNEQFF. Filled out from reference TRBV5-4 and TRBJ2-1, the complete variable domain reads ETGVTQSPTHLIKTRGQQVTLRCSSQSGHNTVSWYQQALGQGPQFIFQYYREEENGRGNFPPRFSGLQFPNYSSELNVNALELDDSALYLCASSPQKAVYNEQFFGPGTRLTVL.

CDR3 nucleotide sequence: TGTGCCAGCAGCCCCCCAGCGGACGGAGCCTACGAGCAGTACTTC. Its translation: CASSPPADGAYEQYF. This chain joins TRBV7-8 and TRBJ2-7; tentative D call: TRBD2 (5 bases). V lost 5 bases and J 2 bases, leaving 16 bases between the germline ends. This CDR3 comprises 15 residues. The germline CDR1 and CDR2 sequences are SGHVS and FQNEAQ.